The entry that follows covers one T cell receptor beta chain sequence. As processed by the authors: Nucleated cell number was recorded as an estimate derived from reference gene primer amplification. Profiled with immunoSEQ multiplex PCR; TCRdb holds only in-frame clones, not every one. The V and J calls and clone size come from that table; D and trimming were worked out from the DNA. The table lists 200,000 to 300,000 clones, approximately 85% of them singletons, with more than 9% in the top ten. This sample was taken from a study of blood T cell repertoires in COVID-19. Study overall: Material from acute and convalescent COVID-19 was sourced from the United States, Italy and Spain. T cells, B-cell-depleted T cells, or PBMCs supplied cDNA or gDNA.

V dropped 0 bases and J dropped 6 bases, with 10 bases sitting between them. Germline assignment: CDR1 SGHRS and CDR2 YFSETQ. The CDR3 is 14 amino acids. This chain connects TRBV5-1 to TRBJ2-4, with D perhaps TRBD1 (5 bases). The TCR comes from a man aged 80 or over with acute or convalescent COVID-19. The sample was peripheral blood. This CDR3 reads CASSLEGPPNIQYF. CDR3 sequence (DNA): TGCGCCAGCAGCTTGGAGGGGCCCCCAAACATTCAGTACTTC.